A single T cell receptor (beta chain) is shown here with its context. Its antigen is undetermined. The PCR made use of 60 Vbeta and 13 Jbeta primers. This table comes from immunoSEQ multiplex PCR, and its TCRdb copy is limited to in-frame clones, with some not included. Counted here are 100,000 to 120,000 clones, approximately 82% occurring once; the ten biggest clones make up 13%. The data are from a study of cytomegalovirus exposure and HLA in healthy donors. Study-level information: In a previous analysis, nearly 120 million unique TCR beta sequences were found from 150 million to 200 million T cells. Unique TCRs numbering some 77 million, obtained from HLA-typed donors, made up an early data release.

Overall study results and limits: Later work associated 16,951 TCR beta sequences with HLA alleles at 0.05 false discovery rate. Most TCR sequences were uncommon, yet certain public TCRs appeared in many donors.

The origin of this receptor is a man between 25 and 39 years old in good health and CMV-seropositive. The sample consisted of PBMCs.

The CDR3 reads CASSLAGQPYEQYF. DNA for the CDR3: TGCGCCAGCAGCTTGGCCGGACAGCCCTACGAGCAGTACTTC. The chain links TRBV5-1 to TRBJ2-7, with a possible D match to TRBD1 (6 bases). From germline, CDR1 is SGHRS and CDR2 YFSETQ. The length of the CDR3 is 14 residues. V lost 0 bases and J lost 2, with 9 bases in between.